This TCR beta chain originates from a study of blood T cell repertoires in COVID-19. Study overall: PBMCs, B-cell-depleted T cells, or T cells provided the cDNA or gDNA that made up the material.

Study processing details: By means of reference gene primer amplification, nucleated cell counts were estimated. The protocol was immunoSEQ multiplex PCR, while the TCRdb copy is restricted to in-frame clones and leaves out a portion. That table furnishes V, J and clone size, whereas the DNA furnished D and trimming. This sample has under 200,000 clones, with approximately 83% found just once. The study counted Cohort 3 donors as recovered given two negative PCRs, clearance, or symptom resolution. Germline-derived CDR1 and CDR2 are SNHLY and FYNNEI. With V trimmed by 6 bases and J by 7 bases, 10 bases remained unmatched. This CDR3 has 15 residues. In its sample, this clone was seen a few times.

The receptor's source is a woman aged 60-75 years who had recovered from COVID-19. Sequencing input: PBMCs or T cells enriched from blood (not recorded which). The chain recombines TRBV2 with TRBJ1-2; TRBD1 matches at 11 bases. CDR3 amino acids: CASRSGEDRGLGYTF. CDR3 in DNA: TGTGCCAGCAGATCGGGGGAGGACAGGGGGCTTGGCTACACCTTC.